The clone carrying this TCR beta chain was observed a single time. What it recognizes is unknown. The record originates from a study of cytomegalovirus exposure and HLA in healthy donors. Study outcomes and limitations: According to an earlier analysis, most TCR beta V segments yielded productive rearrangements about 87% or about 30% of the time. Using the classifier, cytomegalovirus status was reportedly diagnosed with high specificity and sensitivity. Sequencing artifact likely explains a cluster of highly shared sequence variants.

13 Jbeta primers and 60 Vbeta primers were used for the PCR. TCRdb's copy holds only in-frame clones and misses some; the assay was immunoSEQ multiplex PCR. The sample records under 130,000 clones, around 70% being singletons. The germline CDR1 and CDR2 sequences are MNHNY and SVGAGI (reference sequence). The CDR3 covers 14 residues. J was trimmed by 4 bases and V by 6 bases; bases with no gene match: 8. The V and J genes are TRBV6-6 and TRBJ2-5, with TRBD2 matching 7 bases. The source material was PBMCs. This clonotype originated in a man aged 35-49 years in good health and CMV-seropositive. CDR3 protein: CASREGGARETQYF. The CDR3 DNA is TGTGCCAGCAGGGAGGGAGGGGCGAGAGAGACCCAGTACTTC.